The rows below give T cell receptor beta chains drawn from one sample of a study of patients and donors after allogeneic stem cell transplantation. TCRdb re-called the RT-PCR reads through MiXCR, storing one row per CDR3 protein. The sample has fewer than 13,000 distinct CDR3 sequences; around 20% are singletons. Sequencing was performed on blood, either unsorted or a sorted T cell fraction (not recorded which). These receptors came from a human donor who was either an allogeneic HSCT recipient or a stem cell or donor lymphocyte infusion donor (not recorded which). It is not recorded whose cells these are; they may come from a transplant donor. The CDR3 runs from the conserved cysteine through the conserved F or W.

v_call: TRBV3-2; j_call: TRBJ1-2; cdr3_aa: CASSQNREGYGYTF
v_call: TRBV20-1; j_call: TRBJ1-5; cdr3_aa: CSARGGPINQPQHF
v_call: TRBV6-6; j_call: TRBJ1-1; cdr3_aa: CASSSPGGLTEAFF
v_call: TRBV7-6; j_call: TRBJ2-3; cdr3_aa: CASSFGTGTYTQYF
v_call: TRBV5-1; j_call: TRBJ2-7; cdr3_aa: CASSLRTDRRNEQYF
v_call: TRBV27; j_call: TRBJ1-2; cdr3_aa: CASSGTGDGYTF
v_call: TRBV30; j_call: TRBJ1-2; cdr3_aa: CAWSVQLTGNGYTF
v_call: TRBV20-1; j_call: TRBJ2-6; cdr3_aa: CSAIGQTGANVLTF
v_call: TRBV11-2; j_call: TRBJ1-4; cdr3_aa: CASSGTGFNEKLFF
v_call: TRBV6-1; j_call: TRBJ2-5; cdr3_aa: CASSPGGRETQYF
v_call: TRBV30; j_call: TRBJ2-1; cdr3_aa: CAWSVAPGGAYNEQFF
v_call: TRBV11-2; j_call: TRBJ2-6; cdr3_aa: CASSLTPNSGANVLTF
v_call: TRBV6-6; j_call: TRBJ2-3; cdr3_aa: CASSPPLTDTQYF
v_call: TRBV6-1; j_call: TRBJ1-1; cdr3_aa: CASDSGGTEAFF
v_call: TRBV12-3/TRBV12-4; j_call: TRBJ2-5; cdr3_aa: CASSLGRSSGVLLQETQYF
v_call: TRBV14; j_call: TRBJ1-2; cdr3_aa: CASSQDRGTYGYTF
v_call: TRBV6-2/TRBV6-3; j_call: TRBJ2-7; cdr3_aa: CASTITEPYEQYF
v_call: TRBV11-3; j_call: TRBJ2-7; cdr3_aa: CASSSPGGEGSYEQYF
v_call: TRBV3-1; j_call: TRBJ1-2; cdr3_aa: CASSQWTADEGYTF
v_call: TRBV11-3; j_call: TRBJ1-4; cdr3_aa: CASSLAQGAHEKLFF
v_call: TRBV2; j_call: TRBJ1-2; cdr3_aa: CASSLGGSYKNGYTF
v_call: TRBV25-1; j_call: TRBJ2-5; cdr3_aa: CASSEVTQKETQYF
v_call: TRBV12-3/TRBV12-4; j_call: TRBJ2-1; cdr3_aa: CASSLAQGAYNEQFF
v_call: TRBV30; j_call: TRBJ2-2; cdr3_aa: CAWRGGTGELFF
v_call: TRBV6-5; j_call: TRBJ2-5; cdr3_aa: CASSFRGETQYF
v_call: TRBV20-1; j_call: TRBJ2-5; cdr3_aa: CSAAGGLAGGETQYF
v_call: TRBV12-3/TRBV12-4; j_call: TRBJ2-7; cdr3_aa: CASSRGAGDEQYF
v_call: TRBV20-1; j_call: TRBJ2-7; cdr3_aa: CSASPAAGGSYEQYF
v_call: TRBV15; j_call: TRBJ2-7; cdr3_aa: CATSSRQGSYEQYF
v_call: TRBV3-1; j_call: TRBJ1-2; cdr3_aa: CASRQSSAGYYGYTF
v_call: TRBV2; j_call: TRBJ1-1; cdr3_aa: CASGVMNTEAFF
v_call: TRBV27; j_call: TRBJ1-6; cdr3_aa: CASGDRANSPLHF
v_call: TRBV6-6; j_call: TRBJ1-2; cdr3_aa: CASSYQPQVRGYTF
v_call: TRBV12-3/TRBV12-4; j_call: TRBJ2-5; cdr3_aa: CASSHTSGGAETQYF
v_call: TRBV9; j_call: TRBJ2-3; cdr3_aa: CASSATGGFNTQYF
v_call: TRBV10-2; j_call: TRBJ2-1; cdr3_aa: CASSVAGGPGDEQFF
v_call: TRBV19; j_call: TRBJ2-4; cdr3_aa: CASSIARDGNLQYF
v_call: TRBV4-3; j_call: TRBJ2-3; cdr3_aa: CASSHQEGTDTQYF
v_call: TRBV4-2; j_call: TRBJ1-3; cdr3_aa: CASSQGDDSGNTIYF
v_call: TRBV18; j_call: TRBJ2-3; cdr3_aa: CASSPTQTDTQYF
v_call: TRBV3-1; j_call: TRBJ2-7; cdr3_aa: CASSRYRGSYEQYF
v_call: TRBV5-1; j_call: TRBJ1-3; cdr3_aa: CASSKDGGNTIYF
v_call: TRBV12-3/TRBV12-4; j_call: TRBJ1-2; cdr3_aa: CASSFELYAGYTF
v_call: TRBV10-2; j_call: TRBJ2-1; cdr3_aa: CASRLTGDNEQFF
v_call: TRBV6-6; j_call: TRBJ2-7; cdr3_aa: CASSPRDRGYEQYF